This T cell receptor beta chain came from a study of blood T cell repertoires in COVID-19. Looking at the study overall: The United States, Italy and Spain supplied acute and convalescent COVID-19 samples.

The CDR3 is 18 residues long. Germline-derived CDR1 and CDR2 are LNHDA and SQIVND (reference sequence). Trimming cost V 3 bases and J 6 bases; bases outside gene matches: 16. The count of this clone is one. In the source study's methods: Estimated nucleated cell counts came from reference gene primer amplification. Here immunoSEQ multiplex PCR was the method, and the copy in TCRdb shows in-frame clones only, minus some. V and J calls and clone size are copied from that table; D and trimming were computed from the DNA. The table has more than 120,000 clones, about 87% seen once; the top ten hold approximately 40%.

This TCR was sampled from a man aged 45 to 65 who had recovered from COVID-19. V and J are TRBV19 and TRBJ2-1, with 8 bases matching TRBD1. Sequencing was carried out using peripheral blood. The CDR3 loop reads CASSMGFGVADRVNEQFF. In DNA form, the CDR3 reads TGTGCCAGTAGTATGGGGTTTGGGGTAGCGGACAGGGTCAATGAGCAGTTCTTC. Full variable domain (rest looked up from reference TRBV19 and TRBJ2-1): DGGITQSPKYLFRKEGQNVTLSCEQNLNHDAMYWYRQDPGQGLRLIYYSQIVNDFQKGDIAEGYSVSREKKESFPLTVTSAQKNPTAFYLCASSMGFGVADRVNEQFFGPGTRLTVL.